This TCR beta chain was obtained from a study of T cell repertoires in cytomegalovirus infection. The wider study: Evidence of both CMV infection and a matching HLA type came from public TCR beta signatures. Study observations and caveats: Using cumulative public TCR beta family frequency, the authors identified those who carried CMV together with the relevant HLA. CMV-specific TCR beta clonotypes restricted by HLA-C were the ones dominating the ex vivo response.

The V end lost 11 bases, the J end lost 0 bases, and 8 bases lay between the germline ends. This CDR3 has 11 residues. Germline lookup yields CDR1 MNHEY and CDR2 SMNVEV (reference sequence). MiXCR was run by TCRdb on the reads, yielding one entry per CDR3 protein. The sample lists about 740,000 distinct CDR3 sequences; approximately 40% were seen once. This clonotype was picked up a small number of times. The antigen remains undetermined. V usage is TRBV27 and J usage is TRBJ2-7; the D is unclear. The sample consisted of PBMCs. The clonotype originates from a human donor in good health (CMV status not recorded). Some clones in this sample may be carry-over from other donors' samples. The CDR3 region has the DNA TGTGCCGCCGGCATCTCCTACGAGCAGTACTTC. Translating gives CAAGISYEQYF.